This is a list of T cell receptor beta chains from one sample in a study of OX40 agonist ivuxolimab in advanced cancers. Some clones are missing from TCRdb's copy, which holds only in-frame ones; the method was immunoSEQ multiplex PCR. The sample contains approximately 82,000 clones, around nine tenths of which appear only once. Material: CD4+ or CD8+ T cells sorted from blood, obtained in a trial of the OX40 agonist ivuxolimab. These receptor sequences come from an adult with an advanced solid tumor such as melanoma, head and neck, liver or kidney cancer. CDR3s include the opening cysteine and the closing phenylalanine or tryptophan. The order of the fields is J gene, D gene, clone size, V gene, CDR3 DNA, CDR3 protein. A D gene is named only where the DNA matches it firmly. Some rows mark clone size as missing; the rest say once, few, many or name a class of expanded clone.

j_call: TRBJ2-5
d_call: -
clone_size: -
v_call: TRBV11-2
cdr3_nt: TGTGCCAGCAGCTTAGTGGGACTTACGGAGACCCAGTACTTC
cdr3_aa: CASSLVGLTETQYF

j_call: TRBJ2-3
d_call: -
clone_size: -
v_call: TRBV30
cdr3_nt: TGTGCCTGGGGGGAGATCAGCACAGATACGCAGTATTTT
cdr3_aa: CAWGEISTDTQYF

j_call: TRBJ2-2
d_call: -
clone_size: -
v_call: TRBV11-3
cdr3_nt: TGTGCCAGCAGCGGGGGAGCCATGGCCGGGGAGCTGTTTTTT
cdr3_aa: CASSGGAMAGELFF

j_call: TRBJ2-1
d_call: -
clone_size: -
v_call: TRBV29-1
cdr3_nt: TGCAGCGTTGGGGTCGGGCGCAGGGCTGAGCAGTTCTTC
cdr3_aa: CSVGVGRRAEQFF

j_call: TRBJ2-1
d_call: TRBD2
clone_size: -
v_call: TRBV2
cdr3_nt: TGTGCCAGCAGTGGGAAAACTAGCGGGAGTTACAATGAGCAGTTCTTC
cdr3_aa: CASSGKTSGSYNEQFF

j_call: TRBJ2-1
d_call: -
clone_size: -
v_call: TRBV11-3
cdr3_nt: TGTGCCAGCAGCTTGGGGGCCGGGTTAAGCTCCTACAATGAGCAGTTCTTC
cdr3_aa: CASSLGAGLSSYNEQFF

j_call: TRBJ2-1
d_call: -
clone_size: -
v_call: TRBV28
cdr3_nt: TGTGCCAGCAGTTTTGCCGGGAGCTCCTACAATGAGCAGTTCTTC
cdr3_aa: CASSFAGSSYNEQFF

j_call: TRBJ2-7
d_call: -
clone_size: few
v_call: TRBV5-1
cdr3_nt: TGCGCCAGCAGCTTGAGACCACCCCTGGAGCAGTACTTC
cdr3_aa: CASSLRPPLEQYF

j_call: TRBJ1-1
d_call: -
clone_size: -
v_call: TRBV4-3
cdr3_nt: TGCGCCAGCAGCCAAGTCGGACTGGCAGGGATCGGCACTGAAGCTTTCTTT
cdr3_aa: CASSQVGLAGIGTEAFF

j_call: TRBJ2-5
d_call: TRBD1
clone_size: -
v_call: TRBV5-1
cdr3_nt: TGCGCCAGCACCCTCATCGGACAGGCATCAGAGACCCAGTACTTC
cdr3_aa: CASTLIGQASETQYF

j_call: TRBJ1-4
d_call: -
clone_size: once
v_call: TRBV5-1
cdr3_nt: TGCGCCAGCAGCTTGGGAGACTCAGGTGGAAAACTGTTTTTT
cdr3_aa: CASSLGDSGGKLFF

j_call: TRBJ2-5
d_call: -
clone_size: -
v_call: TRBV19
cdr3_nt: TGTGCCAGTACAACTACAGGGAGCCAAGAGACCCAGTACTTC
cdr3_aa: CASTTTGSQETQYF

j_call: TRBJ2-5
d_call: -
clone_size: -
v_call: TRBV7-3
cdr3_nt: TGTGCCAGCAGCTCGGGGGAGACCCAGTACTTC
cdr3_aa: CASSSGETQYF

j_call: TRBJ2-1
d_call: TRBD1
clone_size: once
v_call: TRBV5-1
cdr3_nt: TGCGCCAGCAGCTCGGACAGGGTCTACAATGAGCAGTTCTTC
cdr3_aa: CASSSDRVYNEQFF

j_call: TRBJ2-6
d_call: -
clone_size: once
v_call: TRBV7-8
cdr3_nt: TGTGCCAGCAGCTTACCTAGTCTGCCCTCTGGGGCCAACGTCCTGACTTTC
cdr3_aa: CASSLPSLPSGANVLTF

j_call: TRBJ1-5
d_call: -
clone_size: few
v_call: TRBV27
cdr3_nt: TGTGCCAGCAGTCGGGAGCTTCATAGCAATCAGCCCCAGCATTTT
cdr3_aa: CASSRELHSNQPQHF

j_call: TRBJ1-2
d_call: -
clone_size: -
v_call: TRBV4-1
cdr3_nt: TGCGCCAGCAGCCAAGGCAGGTCAGGGGCGTTCGGTGGCTACACCTTC
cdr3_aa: CASSQGRSGAFGGYTF

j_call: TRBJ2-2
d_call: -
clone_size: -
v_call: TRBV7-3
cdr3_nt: TGTGCCAGCAGTAGCCAACGGACCGGGGAGCTGTTTTTT
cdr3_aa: CASSSQRTGELFF

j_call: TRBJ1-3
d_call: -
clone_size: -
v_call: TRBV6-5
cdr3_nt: TGTGCCAGCGGGGGGGCCACCAGCTCTGGAAACACCATATATTTT
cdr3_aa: CASGGATSSGNTIYF

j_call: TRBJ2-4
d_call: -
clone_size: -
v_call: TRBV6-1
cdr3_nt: TGTGCCAGCAGTGACCGTGGCCTAGCCAAAAACATTCAGTACTTC
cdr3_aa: CASSDRGLAKNIQYF

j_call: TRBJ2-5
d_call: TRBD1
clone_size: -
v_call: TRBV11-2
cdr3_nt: TGTGCCAGCAGCTCCGGTTTATTGGGACAGCTACAAGAGACCCAGTACTTC
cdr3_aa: CASSSGLLGQLQETQYF

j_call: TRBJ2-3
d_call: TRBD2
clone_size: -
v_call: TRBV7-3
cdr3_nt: TGTGCCAGCAGCTCCGGGACTAGCGGGAGCACAGATACGCAGTATTTT
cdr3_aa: CASSSGTSGSTDTQYF

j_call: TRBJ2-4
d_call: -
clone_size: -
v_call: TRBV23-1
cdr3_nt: TGCGCCAGCAGTCAATATGACAGGGAGGACAAAAACATTCAGTACTTC
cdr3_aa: CASSQYDREDKNIQYF

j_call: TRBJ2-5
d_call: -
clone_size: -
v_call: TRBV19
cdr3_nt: TGTGCCAGTAGACGGACGGGCGAGGAGACCCAGTACTTC
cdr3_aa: CASRRTGEETQYF

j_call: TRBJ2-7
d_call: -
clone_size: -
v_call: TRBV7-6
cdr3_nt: TGTGCCAGCAGCTTAAATAGGGGACAGCAGTACTTC
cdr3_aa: CASSLNRGQQYF

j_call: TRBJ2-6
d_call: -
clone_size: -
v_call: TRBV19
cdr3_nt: TGTGCCAGTAGTATAGCGGGTACTGGGGCCAACGTCCTGACTTTC
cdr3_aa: CASSIAGTGANVLTF

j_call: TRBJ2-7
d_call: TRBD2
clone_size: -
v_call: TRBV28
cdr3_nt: TGTGCCAGCAGTTTCGATCCGGGAGGGGAGGAAAATACCGACTACGAGCAGTACTTC
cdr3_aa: CASSFDPGGEENTDYEQYF

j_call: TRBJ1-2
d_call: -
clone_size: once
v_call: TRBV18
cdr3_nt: TGTGCCAGCTCAGGGACATCCGAGGGCGGCTACACCTTC
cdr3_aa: CASSGTSEGGYTF

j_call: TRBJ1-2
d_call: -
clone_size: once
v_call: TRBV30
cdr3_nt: TGTGCCTGGACTCGAGGGCTATCTAACTATGGCTACACCTTC
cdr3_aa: CAWTRGLSNYGYTF

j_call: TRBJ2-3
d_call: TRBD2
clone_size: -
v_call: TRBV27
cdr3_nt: TGTGCCAGCAGCAAAATCCAAAGACTAGCGGGAGGGACAGATACGCAGTATTTT
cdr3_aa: CASSKIQRLAGGTDTQYF

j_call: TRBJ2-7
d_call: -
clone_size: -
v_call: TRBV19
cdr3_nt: TGTGCCAGTAGTCTGGATCTTCCTAGGGGCTACGAGCAGTACTTC
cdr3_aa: CASSLDLPRGYEQYF

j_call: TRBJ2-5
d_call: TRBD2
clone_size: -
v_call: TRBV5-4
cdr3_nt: TGTGCCAGCAGTACCGACAGCGGGAACCAAGAGACCCAGTACTTC
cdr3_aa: CASSTDSGNQETQYF

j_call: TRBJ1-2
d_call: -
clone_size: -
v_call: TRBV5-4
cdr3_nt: TGTGCCAGCAGCTTGGGAAGCAGCGGTTCTATAACCTATGGCTACACCTTC
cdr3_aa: CASSLGSSGSITYGYTF

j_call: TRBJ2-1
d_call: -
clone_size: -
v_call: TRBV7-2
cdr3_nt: TGTGCCAGCAGCCCTCGGAGGAGCTCCTACAATGAGCAGTTCTTC
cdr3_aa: CASSPRRSSYNEQFF

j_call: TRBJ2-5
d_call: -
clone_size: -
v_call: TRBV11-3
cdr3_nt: TGTGCCAGCAGCTTAAACAGCCAAGAGACCCAGTACTTC
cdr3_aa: CASSLNSQETQYF

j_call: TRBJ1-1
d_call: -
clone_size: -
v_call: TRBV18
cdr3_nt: TGTGCCAGCTCACCACCGGGGTCAGGGCGGACTGAAGCTTTCTTT
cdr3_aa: CASSPPGSGRTEAFF

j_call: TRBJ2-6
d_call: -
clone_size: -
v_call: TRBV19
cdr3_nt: TGTGCCAGTAGCATCCCGCAGCTATCTGGGGCCAACGTCCTGACTTTC
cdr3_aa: CASSIPQLSGANVLTF

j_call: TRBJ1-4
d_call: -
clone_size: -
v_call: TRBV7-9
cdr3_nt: TGTGCCAGCAGCTTAGTTGGGGGCGCGGGTGAAAAACTGTTTTTT
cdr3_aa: CASSLVGGAGEKLFF

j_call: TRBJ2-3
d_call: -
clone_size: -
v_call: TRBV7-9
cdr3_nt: TGTGCCAGCAGCTCCTTAGCGCCCACAGATACGCAGTATTTT
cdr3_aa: CASSSLAPTDTQYF

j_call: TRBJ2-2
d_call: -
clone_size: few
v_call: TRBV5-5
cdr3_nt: TGTGCCAGCAGCTTGGCTCCGACCAACGCGAACACCGGGGAGCTGTTTTTT
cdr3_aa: CASSLAPTNANTGELFF

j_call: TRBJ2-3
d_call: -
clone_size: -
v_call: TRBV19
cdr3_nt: TGTGCCAGTACTACGGGTAGCACAGATACGCAGTATTTT
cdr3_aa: CASTTGSTDTQYF

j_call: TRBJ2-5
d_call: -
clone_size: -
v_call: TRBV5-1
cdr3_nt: TGCGCCAGCAGCCTCCTGGGGGAACGGGGAGAGACCCAGTACTTC
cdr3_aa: CASSLLGERGETQYF

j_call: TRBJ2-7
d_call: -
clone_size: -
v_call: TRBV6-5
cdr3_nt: TGTGCCAGTAAGAGGGGCCCTCACGAGCAGTACTTC
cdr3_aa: CASKRGPHEQYF

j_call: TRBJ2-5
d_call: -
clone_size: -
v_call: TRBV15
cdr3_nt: TGTGCCACCAGCAGAGAGCGGGCGACCCAGTACTTC
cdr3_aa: CATSRERATQYF

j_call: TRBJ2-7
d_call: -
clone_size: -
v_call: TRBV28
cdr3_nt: TGTGCCAGCAGGACGTCGTCCCTCGGCAGTATCTACGAGCAGTACTTC
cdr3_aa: CASRTSSLGSIYEQYF

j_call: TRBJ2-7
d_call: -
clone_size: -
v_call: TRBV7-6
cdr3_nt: TGTGCCAGCAGCTTAGAGCCTGGGACCTACGAGCAGTACTTC
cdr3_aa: CASSLEPGTYEQYF

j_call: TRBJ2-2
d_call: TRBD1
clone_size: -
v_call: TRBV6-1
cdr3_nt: TGTGCCAGCAGTGTCACGACAGGGGGCACCGGGGAGCTGTTTTTT
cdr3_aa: CASSVTTGGTGELFF

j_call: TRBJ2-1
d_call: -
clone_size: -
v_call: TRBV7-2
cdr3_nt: TGTGCCAGCAGCCCCGACCGGGGTGAGCAGTTCTTC
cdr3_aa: CASSPDRGEQFF

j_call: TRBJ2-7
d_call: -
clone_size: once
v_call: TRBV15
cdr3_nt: TGTGCCACCAGCAGAGACGGCGGAGGCGAGCAGTACTTC
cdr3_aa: CATSRDGGGEQYF

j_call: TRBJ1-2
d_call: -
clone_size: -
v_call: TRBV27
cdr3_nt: TGTGCCAGCAGTTTATCAGGACCCCTATCCGGTGGCTACACCTTC
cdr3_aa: CASSLSGPLSGGYTF

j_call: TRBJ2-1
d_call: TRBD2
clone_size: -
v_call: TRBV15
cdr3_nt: TGTGCCACCAGCAGAGGACTAGCGGGAGGGCCCAGTGAGCAGTTCTTC
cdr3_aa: CATSRGLAGGPSEQFF

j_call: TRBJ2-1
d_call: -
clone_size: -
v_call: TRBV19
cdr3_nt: TGTGCCAGTAGACCGGGAACATACAATGAGCAGTTCTTC
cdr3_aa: CASRPGTYNEQFF